The 10 T cell receptor beta chains in this list originate from one sample, sequenced in a study of cytomegalovirus exposure and HLA in healthy donors. Primers: 60 Vbeta forward and 13 Jbeta reverse. Assay used: immunoSEQ multiplex PCR; TCRdb lists only in-frame clones, some missing. The listing records 140,000 or so clones. The material sequenced was PBMCs. Every receptor here comes from a male donor in good health and CMV-seronegative.

The chain uses TRBV9 and TRBJ1-4, with 9 bases lining up with TRBD1. The CDR3 runs 15 residues. The germline V gene has CDR1 SGDLS and CDR2 YYNGEE. V dropped 3 bases and J dropped 4; count of bases not matched to a gene: 4. This CDR3 is CASSGRTGVNEKLFF. DNA of the CDR3: TGTGCCAGCAGCGGACGGACAGGGGTTAATGAAAAACTGTTTTTT.

The chain links TRBV19 to TRBJ1-6; 7 nucleotides agree with TRBD1. This CDR3 is 14 amino acids long. The germline V gene encodes CDR1 LNHDA and CDR2 SQIVND (reference sequence). The V gene end was trimmed by 6 bases and the J gene end by 8 bases; junction bases not matched to a gene: 7. CDR3 coding DNA: TGTGCCAGTAGCTCGGGGGACAGAGATTCACCCCTCCACTTT. Protein: CASSSGDRDSPLHF.

This chain links TRBV30 with TRBJ1-2; 7 bases fit TRBD1. The CDR3 is 16 residues long. Germline-derived CDR1 and CDR2 are GTSNPN and SVGIG (reference sequence). Unmatched junction bases numbered 12, after V lost 0 bases and J lost 5 bases. The CDR3 coding sequence is TGTGCCTGGAGTGTACCGGGAGGGGGCGAAGGTTATGGCTACACCTTC. Its translation is CAWSVPGGGEGYGYTF.

This chain connects TRBV11-3 to TRBJ1-1; the match to TRBD1 covers 8 bases. V was pared by 3 bases and J by 7 bases, with 1 base of the junction left unmatched. The germline CDR1 and CDR2 sequences are SGHNT and YENEEA. There are 12 residues in the CDR3. The DNA of the CDR3 is TGTGCCAGCAGCTTGGACAGGGATGAAGCTTTCTTT. It encodes CASSLDRDEAFF.

CDR3 bases: TGTGCCAGCAGCGTGAGTAGCGGTTACACAGATACGCAGTATTTT. Translated: CASSVSSGYTDTQYF. The V call is TRBV7-9, the J call TRBJ2-3; possibly TRBD2 for D (6 bases). V dropped 5 bases and J dropped 2 bases, with 14 bases sitting between them. CDR1 is SEHNR, CDR2 FQNEAQ, per germline (reference sequence). The CDR3 length is 15 residues.

DNA for the CDR3: TGTGCCTGGGGTCCGGGACTCCTCCAAGAGACCCAGTACTTC. This translates into CAWGPGLLQETQYF. This chain connects TRBV30 to TRBJ2-5; TRBD2 might be the D (6 bases). Germline-derived CDR1 and CDR2 are GTSNPN and SVGIG (reference sequence). This CDR3 has 14 amino acids. V was trimmed by 5 bases and J by 1 base, leaving 14 bases between them.

The chain employs TRBV29-1 and TRBJ1-2; possibly TRBD1 for D (6 bases). Per germline, CDR1 SQVTM and CDR2 ANQGSEA. This CDR3 is 12 amino acids long. Trimming left V 8 bases short and J 2 bases short, with 12 bases between. Written as DNA, the CDR3 is TGCAGCACCTGGACAGCCAACTATGGCTACACCTTC. Its translation is CSTWTANYGYTF.

The gene calls are TRBV19 and TRBJ1-1; 12 bases match TRBD1. The CDR3 runs to 14 residues. CDR1 and CDR2 (germline): LNHDA, SQIVND (reference sequence). Germline trimming cut 4 bases from V and 6 bases from J; bases unmatched to any gene: 3. CDR3 protein: CASSTGTGGPEAFF. The CDR3, as DNA: TGTGCCAGTAGTACCGGGACAGGGGGCCCTGAAGCTTTCTTT.

The chain couples TRBV5-4 to TRBJ1-2, with TRBD1 matching over 9 bases. Germline-derived CDR1 and CDR2 are SGHNT and YYREEE (reference sequence). The J segment lost 4 bases and the V segment lost 2 bases, leaving 12 bases of the junction unmatched. This CDR3 spans 17 amino acids. The CDR3 region has the DNA TGTGCCAGCAGCTTAGGGGGGACAGGGTTAAGCGCCTATGGCTACACCTTC. This encodes CASSLGGTGLSAYGYTF.

The V and J genes are TRBV30 and TRBJ1-5, with D uncertain. This CDR3 comprises 14 residues. Germline values: CDR1 GTSNPN, CDR2 SVGIG (reference sequence). V dropped 0 bases and J dropped 0 bases, with 6 bases sitting between them. The DNA for the CDR3 is TGTGCCTGGAGTGTTCCCGGTAGCAATCAGCCCCAGCATTTT. Translation: CAWSVPGSNQPQHF.